The 29 T cell receptor beta chains listed next were all sequenced from one sample in a study of cytomegalovirus exposure and HLA in healthy donors. Sequencing was performed with immunoSEQ multiplex PCR; in TCRdb, only in-frame clones are kept and a portion is missing. The data contain 120,000 or so clones, approximately 91% of them singletons. Specimen: PBMCs. These receptors all come from a man aged 18 to 35 in good health and CMV-seropositive.

This clone has just one count. V gene TRBV6-1 combines with J gene TRBJ1-5; D may be TRBD1 (5 bases). The germline V gene has CDR1 MNHNS and CDR2 SASEGT. The V gene lost 4 bases and the J gene lost 3 bases, with 7 bases spanning the gap. The CDR3 length is 13 residues. CDR3 residues: CASSGQINQPQHF. Written as DNA, the CDR3 is TGTGCCAGCAGTGGACAGATCAATCAGCCCCAGCATTTT.

The chain combines TRBV11-1 with TRBJ2-6; 8 positions match TRBD2. The CDR3 consists of 17 residues. Germline assignment: CDR1 SGHAT and CDR2 FQDESV (reference sequence). V lost 3 bases to trimming and J lost 4 bases; unmatched junction nucleotides: 8. CDR3 DNA sequence: TGTGCCAGCAGCTTGGCGCACGGGGGGGCGGGGGCCAACGTCCTGACTTTC. Its translation: CASSLAHGGAGANVLTF.

J is TRBJ1-4 and V is TRBV25-1; TRBD1 matches 10 bases. Germline assignment: CDR1 MGHDK and CDR2 SYGVNS. The CDR3 spans 15 residues. V gave up 3 bases and J gave up 10 bases; unmatched junction bases: 8. DNA of the CDR3: TGTGCCAGCAGTGAGCCGGGACAGGGGCCTGGAAAACTGTTTTTT. Protein sequence: CASSEPGQGPGKLFF.

The chain recombines TRBV5-6 with TRBJ2-3; D not certain. The V and J ends lost 4 bases and 0 bases respectively, with 12 bases between them. CDR3 size: 15 residues. CDR1 is SGHDT, CDR2 YYEEEE, per germline. CDR3 nucleotide sequence: TGTGCCAGCAGCCCGACAATCACTAGCACAGATACGCAGTATTTT. This sequence encodes CASSPTITSTDTQYF.

The chain uses TRBV7-9 and TRBJ1-6; D unresolved. Per the germline V gene, CDR1 is SEHNR and CDR2 is FQNEAQ (reference sequence). The length of the CDR3 is 15 residues. V lost 5 bases and J 7 bases, leaving 15 bases between the germline ends. The DNA for the CDR3 is TGTGCCAGCAGCCAAGGTATGGAGATGAATTCACCCCTCCACTTT. It translates to CASSQGMEMNSPLHF. Full variable domain (rest looked up from reference TRBV7-9 and TRBJ1-6): DTGVSQNPRHKITKRGQNVTFRCDPISEHNRLYWYRQTLGQGPEFLTYFQNEAQLEKSRLLSDRFSAERPKGSFSTLEIQRTEQGDSAMYLCASSQGMEMNSPLHFGNGTRLTVT.

The V and J genes are TRBV5-5 and TRBJ1-5; TRBD1 aligns across 9 bases. This CDR3 is built from 14 residues. Germline V gene data show CDR1 as SGHKS and CDR2 as YYEKEE (reference sequence). With V trimmed by 3 bases and J by 5 bases, 3 bases remained unmatched. DNA of the CDR3: TGTGCCAGCAGCTCGGGACAGGGAGATCAGCCCCAGCATTTT. This translates into CASSSGQGDQPQHF. The variable domain in full, completed from reference TRBV5-5 and TRBJ1-5, reads DAGVTQSPTHLIKTRGQQVTLRCSPISGHKSVSWYQQVLGQGPQFIFQYYEKEERGRGNFPDRFSARQFPNYSSELNVNALLLGDSALYLCASSSGQGDQPQHFGDGTRLSIL.

The rearrangement joins TRBV4-2 to TRBJ1-1, with a possible D match to TRBD1 (6 bases). The CDR3 covers 12 residues. The V gene's germline CDR1 is LGHNA and CDR2 YNFKEQ. V lost 5 bases, J lost 11 bases, and 15 bases lay in between. CDR3 DNA sequence: TGTGCCAGCAGCTCAACAGGGCTTGGGGCTTTCTTT. It yields the protein CASSSTGLGAFF.

The J gene is TRBJ1-1, the V gene TRBV7-9; TRBD1 aligns across 7 bases. The V gene's germline CDR1 is SEHNR and CDR2 FQNEAQ (reference sequence). The V gene end was trimmed by 5 bases and the J gene end by 2 bases; junction bases not matched to a gene: 11. The CDR3 extends over 16 amino acids. In DNA, the CDR3 is TGTGCCAGCAGCACCCCACGGGACAGAGGAAACACTGAAGCTTTCTTT. Translation: CASSTPRDRGNTEAFF.

The rearrangement uses TRBV10-3 and TRBJ1-6, with D possibly TRBD1 on 6 matching bases. With 6 bases removed from V and 0 bases from J, the gap between germline ends came to 12 bases. The length of the CDR3 is 16 residues. Germline lookup yields CDR1 ENHRY and CDR2 SYGVKD. CDR3 in DNA: TGTGCCATCAGAACCGACAGGAGCTCCTATAATTCACCCCTCCACTTT. Protein: CAIRTDRSSYNSPLHF.

The chain joins TRBV6-6 to TRBJ2-1; 7 nucleotides line up with TRBD1. CDR1 MNHNY and CDR2 SVGAGI come from the germline V gene (reference sequence). The CDR3 covers 14 residues. The ends lost 4 bases at V and 6 bases at J; junction bases unmatched: 6. CDR3 amino acids: CASSSRDRGNEQFF. The CDR3 DNA is TGTGCCAGCAGTTCCCGGGACAGAGGCAATGAGCAGTTCTTC.

The chain links TRBV7-9 to TRBJ1-3; D may be TRBD1 (5 bases). Germline CDR1 reads SEHNR; CDR2 reads FQNEAQ (reference sequence). CDR3 length equals 13 residues. V lost 6 bases and J lost 2, with 8 bases in between. CDR3 amino acids: CASSSGTGNTIYF. CDR3 DNA: TGTGCCAGCAGTTCAGGGACTGGAAACACCATATATTTT. The entire variable domain, with the rest obtained from reference TRBV7-9 and TRBJ1-3, is as follows: DTGVSQNPRHKITKRGQNVTFRCDPISEHNRLYWYRQTLGQGPEFLTYFQNEAQLEKSRLLSDRFSAERPKGSFSTLEIQRTEQGDSAMYLCASSSGTGNTIYFGEGSWLTVV.

This chain links TRBV15 with TRBJ1-6; a possible D gene is TRBD1 (6 bases). The germline V gene has CDR1 LNHNV and CDR2 YYDKDF (reference sequence). Trimming pared 2 bases from V and 7 bases from J, leaving 21 bases between. The CDR3 is 18 amino acids. Written as DNA, the CDR3 is TGTGCCACCAGCAGAATTCGATCGTCGGGGGGCCGGAATTCACCCCTCCACTTT. As protein: CATSRIRSSGGRNSPLHF.

The V and J genes are TRBV9 and TRBJ1-6, with D perhaps matching TRBD1 (5 bases). V shed 4 bases and J shed 4 bases, with 15 bases lying between them. Germline assignment: CDR1 SGDLS and CDR2 YYNGEE. This CDR3 has 16 residues. The CDR3 spells CASSSNRTRYNSPLHF. As DNA, the CDR3 is TGTGCCAGCAGCTCCAATAGGACAAGATATAATTCACCCCTCCACTTT.

J is TRBJ2-2 and V is TRBV25-1, with D possibly being TRBD2 (6 bases). This CDR3 region has 15 residues. With 5 bases removed from V and 6 bases from J, the gap between germline ends came to 16 bases. Germline V gene sequence: CDR1 MGHDK, CDR2 SYGVNS. This CDR3 reads CASSKTKSGSGELFF. CDR3 nucleotides: TGTGCCAGCAGTAAGACGAAGAGCGGGTCCGGGGAGCTGTTTTTT. The full variable domain, completed using reference TRBV25-1 and TRBJ2-2, is EADIYQTPRYLVIGTGKKITLECSQTMGHDKMYWYQQDPGMELHLIHYSYGVNSTEKGDLSSESTVSRIRTEHFPLTLESARPSHTSQYLCASSKTKSGSGELFFGEGSRLTVL.

V is TRBV6-4 and J is TRBJ1-2; 12 bases line up with TRBD1. There are 15 residues in the CDR3. J gave up 4 bases and V 4 bases, and 4 bases lay outside the gene matches. Germline loops: CDR1 MRHNA, CDR2 SNTAGT. The CDR3 sequence: CASSVGTGGLYGYTF. The CDR3 DNA reads as TGTGCCAGCAGTGTTGGGACAGGGGGCCTCTATGGCTACACCTTC.

The chain employs TRBV5-1 and TRBJ2-5; TRBD2 aligns across 11 bases. The CDR3 has 16 amino acids. Germline lookup yields CDR1 SGHRS and CDR2 YFSETQ. Trimming removed 0 bases from V and 2 bases from J; junction bases left unmatched: 3. The CDR3 reads CASSLVWTSGQETQYF. The CDR3, as DNA: TGCGCCAGCAGCTTGGTGTGGACTAGCGGGCAAGAGACCCAGTACTTC.

V and J are TRBV6-5 and TRBJ1-6; D unclear. V lost 6 bases to trimming and J lost 10 bases, with 13 bases between them. Per germline, CDR1 MNHEY and CDR2 SVGAGI. CDR3 length: 13 residues. The CDR3 bases are TGTGCCAGCAGCCGAAAAGCAGCGTCACCCCTCCACTTT. The encoded protein is CASSRKAASPLHF.

The V gene is TRBV4-1, the J gene TRBJ1-2; D ambiguous. This CDR3 comprises 16 residues. The V gene's germline CDR1 is MGHRA and CDR2 YSYEKL. V was clipped by 0 bases and J by 1 base, with 12 bases between them. DNA for the CDR3: TGCGCCAGCAGCCAAGATGTCAGAATGATTAACTATGGCTACACCTTC. It codes for CASSQDVRMINYGYTF.

V usage is TRBV11-2 and J usage is TRBJ1-4, with 7 bases lining up with TRBD1. The CDR3 is 12 residues long. Looked up from germline, CDR1 is SGHAT and CDR2 is FQNNGV. J lost 14 bases, V lost 2 bases, and 5 bases had no gene match. CDR3 sequence (DNA): TGTGCCAGCAGCTTAAACCGGGACAGTCTGTTTTTT. Protein: CASSLNRDSLFF. Drawing the rest from reference TRBV11-2 and TRBJ1-4, the complete variable domain is EAGVAQSPRYKIIEKRQSVAFWCNPISGHATLYWYQQILGQGPKLLIQFQNNGVVDDSQLPKDRFSAERLKGVDSTLKIQPAKLEDSAVYLCASSLNRDSLFFGSGTQLSVL.

The chain recombines TRBV29-1 with TRBJ2-5; D is possibly TRBD2 (5 bases). The CDR3 is 13 residues long. Trimming left V 4 bases short and J 2 bases short, with 11 bases between. Germline CDR1 reads SQVTM; CDR2 reads ANQGSEA. CDR3 sequence: CSVAGWGQETQYF. The CDR3, as DNA: TGCAGCGTTGCGGGGTGGGGTCAAGAGACCCAGTACTTC. Supplemented by reference TRBV29-1 and TRBJ2-5, the full variable domain reads SAVISQKPSRDICQRGTSLTIQCQVDSQVTMMFWYRQQPGQSLTLIATANQGSEATYESGFVIDKFPISRPNLTFSTLTVSNMSPEDSSIYLCSVAGWGQETQYFGPGTRLLVL.

J is TRBJ2-2 and V is TRBV13; the D is unclear. The CDR3 sequence is 12 residues long. CDR1 is PRHDT, CDR2 FYEKMQ, per germline (reference sequence). Trimming removed 5 bases from V and 3 bases from J, with 4 bases in between. In nucleotides, the CDR3 is TGTGCCAGCAGCCTCGACACCGGGGAGCTGTTTTTT. Translated, it gives CASSLDTGELFF. The variable domain in full, completed from reference TRBV13 and TRBJ2-2, reads AAGVIQSPRHLIKEKRETATLKCYPIPRHDTVYWYQQGPGQDPQFLISFYEKMQSDKGSIPDRFSAQQFSDYHSELNMSSLELGDSALYFCASSLDTGELFFGEGSRLTVL.

The chain links TRBV27 to TRBJ1-2; TRBD1 aligns across 7 bases. V shed 3 bases, J shed 5 bases, and the junction held 3 bases outside the gene matches. The CDR3 spans 13 residues. CDR1 and CDR2 from the germline V gene are MNHEY and SMNVEV (reference sequence). CDR3 sequence: CASSFGDSYGYTF. CDR3 DNA sequence: TGTGCCAGCAGTTTCGGGGACAGTTATGGCTACACCTTC.

The chain employs TRBV6-1 and TRBJ2-5; no definite D call. Germline V lookup: CDR1 MNHNS, CDR2 SASEGT. The CDR3 is 11 residues long. Trimming removed 4 bases from V and 5 bases from J, with 5 bases in between. In DNA, the CDR3 is TGTGCCAGCAGTGCCCCGGAGACCCAGTACTTC. Residues: CASSAPETQYF.

This rearrangement joins TRBV29-1 to TRBJ1-1; no firm D call. Between the trimmed V and J ends, which lost 2 bases and 5 bases, there was a span of 12 bases. The CDR3 has 13 amino acids. Germline-derived CDR1 and CDR2 are SQVTM and ANQGSEA. CDR3 DNA sequence: TGCAGCGTTGAATTAGTAAGAGGAACTGAAGCTTTCTTT. Residues: CSVELVRGTEAFF.

The V call is TRBV27, the J call TRBJ2-2; 7 bases match TRBD1. V lost 4 bases, J lost 5 bases, and 10 bases stayed unmatched. The CDR3 contains 16 residues. The germline CDR1 and CDR2 sequences are MNHEY and SMNVEV (reference sequence). The CDR3 DNA follows: TGTGCCAGCAGTTCTATTGGGACAGACCGTACCGGGGAGCTGTTTTTT. Protein sequence: CASSSIGTDRTGELFF.

The chain joins TRBV5-6 to TRBJ2-3, with D possibly being TRBD2 (6 bases). CDR3 length equals 19 residues. Germline V lookup: CDR1 SGHDT, CDR2 YYEEEE. Deletions cut 3 bases from V and 2 bases from J, with 25 bases between. The CDR3 here is CASSSRGTPTWVDTDTQYF. The CDR3 nucleotides read TGTGCCAGCAGCTCACGCGGGACTCCAACGTGGGTCGACACAGATACGCAGTATTTT.

This clone is medium-sized within its sample. The CDR3 DNA reads TGTGCCAGCAGCCAAGAGAAGGGGACTGGGGCCAACGTCCTGACTTTC. Protein product: CASSQEKGTGANVLTF. The chain carries TRBV4-2 and TRBJ2-6; D is possibly TRBD1 (5 bases). Trimming pared 0 bases from V and 2 bases from J, leaving 8 bases between. The germline V gene encodes CDR1 LGHNA and CDR2 YNFKEQ. The CDR3 has 16 amino acids.

This clone was seen just once. The chain carries TRBV7-9 and TRBJ2-1; D is ambiguous. Germline V gene lookup returns CDR1 SEHNR and CDR2 FQNEAQ (reference sequence). V was clipped by 5 bases and J by 0 bases, with 14 bases between them. The CDR3 spans 16 residues. The CDR3 loop reads CASSLALGSSYNEQFF. CDR3 coding DNA: TGTGCCAGCAGCCTCGCGTTGGGCAGCTCCTACAATGAGCAGTTCTTC.

The V and J genes are TRBV5-1 and TRBJ1-4; TRBD1 matches at 9 bases. This CDR3 has 15 residues. Germline V gene sequence: CDR1 SGHRS, CDR2 YFSETQ. The junction had 9 bases not matched to a gene; V was cut back by 5 bases and J by 7 bases. The CDR3 nucleotides read TGCGCCAGCAGTCGCAGACCGGGACAGGGTGAAAAACTGTTTTTT. Amino acid sequence: CASSRRPGQGEKLFF.